Listed below are T cell receptor beta chains from one sample, sequenced in a study of response to subunit inactivated influenza vaccine. TCRdb analysed the RT-PCR reads with MiXCR anew, one entry per CDR3 protein. The sample has 430,000 or so distinct CDR3 sequences; approximately 10% are singletons. Source: PBMCs from blood, taken about 6 weeks after vaccination. These receptors all come from a man in his fifties or sixties who received an inactivated influenza vaccine. Each CDR3 is given with its conserved first and last residue. D genes are given only for firm matches. Expanded clones get a size class; other rows say once, few or many, or leave the size out.

DNA,CDR3,size,D,V,J
TGTGCCAGCAGCCAACAGCCGTTCTACGAGCAGTACTTC,CASSQQPFYEQYF,few,NA,TRBV7-9,TRBJ2-7
TGTGCCAGCAGTTTTGGTGAGCCCTATGGCTACACCTTC,CASSFGEPYGYTF,NA,NA,TRBV12-3/TRBV12-4,TRBJ1-2
TGCGCCAGCAGCGGGAACAGGGATGGGCCCCAGCATTTT,CASSGNRDGPQHF,NA,NA,TRBV10-2,TRBJ1-5
TGTGCCAGCAGCTTGACAGGGGGCCCAGATACGCAGTATTTT,CASSLTGGPDTQYF,NA,TRBD1,TRBV9,TRBJ2-3
TGTGCCAGCAGCTTCCGGCGGGCGCACGGAGAGACCCAGTACTTC,CASSFRRAHGETQYF,NA,NA,TRBV6-2/TRBV6-3,TRBJ2-5
TGTGCCAGCAGCGTAGGGAGGGCCGAACTCAAGGGGGATACGCAGTATTTT,CASSVGRAELKGDTQYF,few,NA,TRBV9,TRBJ2-3
TGTGCCAGCAGCTCAGGACGGGCCTCTGGGGCCAACGTCCTGACTTTC,CASSSGRASGANVLTF,NA,NA,TRBV12-3/TRBV12-4,TRBJ2-6
TGTGCCAGCAGCCTAGACCGGTCCAGCTCCTACAATGAGCAGTTCTTC,CASSLDRSSSYNEQFF,many,NA,TRBV4-2,TRBJ2-1
TGCAGTGCTAGATGGAGCAATGAGCAGTTCTTC,CSARWSNEQFF,few,NA,TRBV20-1,TRBJ2-1
TGTGCCAGCAGCTTAGTAAGCGGGTCGGCCTTGACCTTAGGGAATGAGCAGTTCTTC,CASSLVSGSALTLGNEQFF,NA,NA,TRBV7-3,TRBJ2-1
TGCGCCAGCAGCCATTATACCGGGACAGGGGGCAATGAGCAGTTCTTC,CASSHYTGTGGNEQFF,NA,TRBD1,TRBV4-1,TRBJ2-1
TGTGCCAGCAGCTTGACAGCCTCTACTTACGAGCAGTACTTC,CASSLTASTYEQYF,many,NA,TRBV7-2,TRBJ2-7
TGCGCCAGCAGCCAGGGGCGGTGGGATAGCACAGATACGCAGTATTTT,CASSQGRWDSTDTQYF,NA,NA,TRBV4-1,TRBJ2-3
TGCAGCGTTCTCGGAGGAATGACCGGCGAGCAGTACTTC,CSVLGGMTGEQYF,NA,NA,TRBV29-1,TRBJ2-7